This T cell receptor (beta chain) was profiled in a study of blood T cell repertoires in COVID-19. Overall study context: Sources were T cells, B-cell-depleted T cells, or PBMCs; the material itself was cDNA or gDNA.

Two consecutive negative NP/OP PCR tests, clearance, or resolved symptoms defined Cohort 3 recovery. Assay used: immunoSEQ multiplex PCR; TCRdb lists only in-frame clones, some missing. The sample contains some 350,000 clones, roughly 87% of which appear only once. V was pared by 1 base and J by 9 bases, with 17 bases between. Germline CDR1 SGHRS, CDR2 YFSETQ. The CDR3 loop spans 16 amino acids. The source of this sequence is a woman aged 30 to 39 who had recovered from COVID-19. The rearrangement uses TRBV5-1 and TRBJ1-6; D gene ambiguous. The sample taken for sequencing was PBMCs or T cells enriched from blood (not recorded which). CDR3 sequence: CASSLQDPGSGSPLHF. The CDR3 nucleotides read TGCGCCAGCAGCTTGCAGGACCCCGGGAGTGGTTCACCCCTCCACTTT.